This entry is about one T cell receptor (beta chain). This sample is part of a study of early stage breast cancer tumors. Using immunoSEQ multiplex PCR, the repertoire was profiled, and TCRdb retains in-frame clones only, with some absent. Among 12,000 to 15,000 clones listed, less than 85% were seen once. Trimming pared 5 bases from V and 2 bases from J, leaving 12 bases between. CDR3 length: 14 residues. Germline V gene sequence: CDR1 SGHNT, CDR2 YENEEA. This receptor was obtained from a person aged 25-39 years with breast cancer. The sample was normal breast tissue next to the tumor. V gene TRBV11-3 combines with J gene TRBJ1-1; D remains unclear. This CDR3 is CASSLAGRNTEAFF. The CDR3 nucleotides read TGTGCCAGCAGCCTCGCCGGGAGAAACACTGAAGCTTTCTTT.